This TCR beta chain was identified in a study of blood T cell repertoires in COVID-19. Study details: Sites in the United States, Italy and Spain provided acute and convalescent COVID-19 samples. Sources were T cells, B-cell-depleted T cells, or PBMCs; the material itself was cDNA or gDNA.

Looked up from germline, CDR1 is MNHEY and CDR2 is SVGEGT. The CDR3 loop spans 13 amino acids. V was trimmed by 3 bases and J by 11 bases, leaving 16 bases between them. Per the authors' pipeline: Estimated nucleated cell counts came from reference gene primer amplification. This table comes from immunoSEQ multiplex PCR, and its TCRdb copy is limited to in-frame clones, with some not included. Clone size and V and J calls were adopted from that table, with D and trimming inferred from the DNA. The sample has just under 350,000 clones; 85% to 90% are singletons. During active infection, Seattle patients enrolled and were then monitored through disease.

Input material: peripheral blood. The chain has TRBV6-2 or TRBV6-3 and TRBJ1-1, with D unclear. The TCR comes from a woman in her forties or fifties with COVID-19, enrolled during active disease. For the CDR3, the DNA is TGTGCCAGCAGTTATAAGTCTCGCGGTATGGCTTTCTTT. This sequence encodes CASSYKSRGMAFF.